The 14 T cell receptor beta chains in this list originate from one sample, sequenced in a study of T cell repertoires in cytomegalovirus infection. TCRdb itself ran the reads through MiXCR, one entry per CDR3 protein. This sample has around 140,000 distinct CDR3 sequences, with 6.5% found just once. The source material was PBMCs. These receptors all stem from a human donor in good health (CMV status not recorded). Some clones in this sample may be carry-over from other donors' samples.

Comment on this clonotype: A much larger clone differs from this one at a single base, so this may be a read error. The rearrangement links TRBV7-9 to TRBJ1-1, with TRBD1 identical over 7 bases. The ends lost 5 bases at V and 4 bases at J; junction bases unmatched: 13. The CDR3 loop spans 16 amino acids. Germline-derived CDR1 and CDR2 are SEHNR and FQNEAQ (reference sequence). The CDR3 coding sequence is TGTGCCAGCAGCCGTCTACAGGGGCTACCGGTCACTGAAGCTTTCTTT. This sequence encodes CASSRLQGLPVTEAFF.

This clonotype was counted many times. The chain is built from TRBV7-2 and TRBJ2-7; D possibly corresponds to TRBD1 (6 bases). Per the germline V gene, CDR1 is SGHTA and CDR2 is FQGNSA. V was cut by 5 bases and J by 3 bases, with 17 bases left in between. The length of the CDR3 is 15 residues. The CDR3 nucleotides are TGTGCCAGCAGCCGGCTTACAGGGTCCGTCTACGAGCAGTACTTC. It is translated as CASSRLTGSVYEQYF.

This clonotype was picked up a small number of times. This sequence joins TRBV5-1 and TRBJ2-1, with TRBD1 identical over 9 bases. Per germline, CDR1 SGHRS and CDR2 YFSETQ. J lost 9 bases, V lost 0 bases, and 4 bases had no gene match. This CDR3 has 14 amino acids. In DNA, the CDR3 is TGCGCCAGCAGCTTGGAACAGGGGGCGCGTGAGCAGTTCTTC. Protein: CASSLEQGAREQFF.

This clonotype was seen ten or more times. CDR3 amino acids: CASSGRLAGGPVTQYF. CDR3 nucleotide sequence: TGTGCCAGCAGCGGTCGACTAGCGGGGGGGCCGGTTACGCAGTATTTT. The chain uses TRBV7-9 and TRBJ2-3; 14 positions agree with TRBD2. Trimming took 5 bases from V and 8 from J; bases not matched to a gene: 9. CDR1 is SEHNR and CDR2 is FQNEAQ in the germline V gene (reference sequence). The CDR3 covers 16 residues.

DNA for the CDR3: TGTGCCAGCAGGGCCGGGACTAGCGGGAAACAAGAGACCCAGTACTTC. Translating gives CASRAGTSGKQETQYF. The J gene is TRBJ2-5, the V gene TRBV2, with 13 bases matching TRBD2. V was clipped by 6 bases and J by 2 bases; unmatched bases: 6. The CDR3 is made up of 16 amino acids. Germline values: CDR1 SNHLY, CDR2 FYNNEI. The full variable domain, with the rest looked up from reference TRBV2 and TRBJ2-5, is EPEVTQTPSHQVTQMGQEVILRCVPISNHLYFYWYRQILGQKVEFLVSFYNNEISEKSEIFDDQFSVERPDGSNFTLKIRSTKLEDSAMYFCASRAGTSGKQETQYFGPGTRLLVL.

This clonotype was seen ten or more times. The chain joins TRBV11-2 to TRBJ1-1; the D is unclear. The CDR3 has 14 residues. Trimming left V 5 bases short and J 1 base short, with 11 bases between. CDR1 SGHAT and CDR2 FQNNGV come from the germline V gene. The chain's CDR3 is CASSPWAPNTEAFF. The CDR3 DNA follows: TGTGCCAGCAGCCCTTGGGCCCCGAACACTGAAGCTTTCTTT.

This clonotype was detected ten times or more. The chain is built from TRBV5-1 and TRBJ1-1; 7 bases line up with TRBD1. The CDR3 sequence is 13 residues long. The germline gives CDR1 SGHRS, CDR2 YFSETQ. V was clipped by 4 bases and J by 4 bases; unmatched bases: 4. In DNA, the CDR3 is TGCGCCAGCAGCAGACAGGGATCCACTGAAGCTTTCTTT. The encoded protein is CASSRQGSTEAFF.

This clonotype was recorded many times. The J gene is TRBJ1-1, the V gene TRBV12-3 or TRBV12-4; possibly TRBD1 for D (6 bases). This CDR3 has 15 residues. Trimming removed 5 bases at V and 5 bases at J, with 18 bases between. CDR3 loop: CASSPSIGGDTEAFF. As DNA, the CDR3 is TGTGCCAGCAGTCCCTCTATTGGGGGCGATACTGAAGCTTTCTTT.

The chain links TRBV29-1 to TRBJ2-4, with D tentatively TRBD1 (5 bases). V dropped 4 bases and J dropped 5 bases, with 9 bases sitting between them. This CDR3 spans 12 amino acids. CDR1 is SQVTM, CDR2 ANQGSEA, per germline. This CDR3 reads CSVGGAQNIQYF. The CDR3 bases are TGCAGCGTTGGGGGCGCCCAAAACATTCAGTACTTC.

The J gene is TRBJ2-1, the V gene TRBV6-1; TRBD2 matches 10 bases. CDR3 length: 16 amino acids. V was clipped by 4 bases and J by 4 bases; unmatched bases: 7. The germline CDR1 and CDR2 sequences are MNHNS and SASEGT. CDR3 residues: CASSGGAGGYYNEQFF. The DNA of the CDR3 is TGTGCCAGCAGTGGAGGAGCGGGGGGGTATTACAATGAGCAGTTCTTC.

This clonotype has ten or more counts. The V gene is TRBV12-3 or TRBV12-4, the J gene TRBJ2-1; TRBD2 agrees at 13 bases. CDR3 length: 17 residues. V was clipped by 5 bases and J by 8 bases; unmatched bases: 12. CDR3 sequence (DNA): TGTGCCAGCAGTGCCACTAGCGGGGGGGCGTTGAGAGATGAGCAGTTCTTC. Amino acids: CASSATSGGALRDEQFF.

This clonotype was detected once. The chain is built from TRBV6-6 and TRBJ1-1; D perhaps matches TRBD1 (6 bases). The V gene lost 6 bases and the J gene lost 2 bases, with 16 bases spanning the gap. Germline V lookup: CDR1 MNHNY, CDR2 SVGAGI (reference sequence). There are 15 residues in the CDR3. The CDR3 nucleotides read TGTGCCAGCAGCCTCGGGACACGACTCAACACTGAAGCTTTCTTT. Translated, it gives CASSLGTRLNTEAFF.

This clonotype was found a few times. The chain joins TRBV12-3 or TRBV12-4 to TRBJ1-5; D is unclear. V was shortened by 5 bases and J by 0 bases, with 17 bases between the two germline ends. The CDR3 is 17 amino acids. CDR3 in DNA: TGTGCCAGCAGTCCCCCAGCTCTAGGCGATAGCAATCAGCCCCAGCATTTT. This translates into CASSPPALGDSNQPQHF.

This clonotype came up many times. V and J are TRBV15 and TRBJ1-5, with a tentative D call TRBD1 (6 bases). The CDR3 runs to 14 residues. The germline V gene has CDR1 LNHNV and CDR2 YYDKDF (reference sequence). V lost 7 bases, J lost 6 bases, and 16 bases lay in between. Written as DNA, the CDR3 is TGTGCCACCATGCGGGGGGGCGCAGGTCAGCCCCAGCATTTT. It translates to CATMRGGAGQPQHF.